This T cell receptor beta chain appears in the sequencing data of a study of blood T cells in healthy people across ages. Notes on the study in general: The lack of PBMC sorting stopped any conclusive naive versus antigen-experienced comparison.

V shed 4 bases and J shed 11 bases, with 20 bases lying between them. This CDR3 contains 13 residues. CDR1 GTSNPN and CDR2 SVGIG come from the germline V gene (reference sequence). On this clonotype: Its antigen is unidentified. Possible read error: a much larger clone is one base away.

Then a second PCR, running roughly 7 to 11 cycles, was carried out with a sample-barcoded 5' primer and a J-beta primer mix. A 12-random-nucleotide template-switch adaptor tagged each cDNA molecule. TCRdb re-called the 5' RACE reads with MiXCR, one entry per CDR3 protein. Of some 900,000 distinct CDR3 sequences listed, 45% to 50% are singletons. The sequence derives from a man in his thirties or forties in good health. V gene TRBV30 combines with J gene TRBJ2-5; D unclear. The sample comprised blood. The CDR3 region is CAWNRPPANEQYF. As DNA, the CDR3 is TGTGCCTGGAACCGTCCCCCCGCGAATGAGCAGTACTTC.